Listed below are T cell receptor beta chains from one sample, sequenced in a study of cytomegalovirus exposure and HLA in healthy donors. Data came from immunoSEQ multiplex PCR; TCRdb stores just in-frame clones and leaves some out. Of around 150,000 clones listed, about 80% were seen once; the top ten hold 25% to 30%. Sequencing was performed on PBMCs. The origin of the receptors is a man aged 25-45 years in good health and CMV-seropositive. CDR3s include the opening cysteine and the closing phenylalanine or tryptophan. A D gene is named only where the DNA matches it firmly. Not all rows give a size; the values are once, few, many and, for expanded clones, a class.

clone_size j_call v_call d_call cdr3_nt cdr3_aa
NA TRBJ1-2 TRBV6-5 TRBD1 TGTGCCAGCAGTTTCTGGGACAGGGGCGGGAGGGACGGCTACACCTTC CASSFWDRGGRDGYTF
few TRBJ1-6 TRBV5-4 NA TGTGCCAGCAGCTTGGGGACAGATACTTCACCCCTCCACTTT CASSLGTDTSPLHF
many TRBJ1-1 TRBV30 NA TGTGCCCATGGGGCAATGAACACTGAAGCTTTCTTT CAHGAMNTEAFF
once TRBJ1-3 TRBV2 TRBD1 TGTGCCAGCAGATACGGACAGGGCTCTGGAAACACCATATATTTT CASRYGQGSGNTIYF
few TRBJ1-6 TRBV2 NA TGTGCCAGCAGTGAAGCTGCAGGGCGGATTGGTTCACCCCTCCACTTT CASSEAAGRIGSPLHF
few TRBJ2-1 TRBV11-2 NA TGTGCCAGCAGCGATAGAGTAGGGGCTGGCTCCTACAATGAGCAGTTCTTC CASSDRVGAGSYNEQFF
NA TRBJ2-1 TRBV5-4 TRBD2 TGTGCCAGCAGTTCCGGACTAGGCAGGTACAATGAGCAGTTCTTC CASSSGLGRYNEQFF
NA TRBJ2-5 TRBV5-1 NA TGCGCCAGCAATATCGGGCAGGGGACCCGAGCCTCCCAGTACTTC CASNIGQGTRASQYF
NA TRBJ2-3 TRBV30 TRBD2 TGTGCCTGGAGTACCGGGCTAGCGGGCACAGATACGCAGTATTTT CAWSTGLAGTDTQYF
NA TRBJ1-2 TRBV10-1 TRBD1 TGCGCCAGCAGCCGGGACAGGGTTGGCTACACCTTC CASSRDRVGYTF
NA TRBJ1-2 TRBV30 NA TGTGCCTGGAGCAAAGGGGAATACTATGGCTACACCTTC CAWSKGEYYGYTF
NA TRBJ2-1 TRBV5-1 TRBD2 TGCGCCAGCAGCCCGGGACTAGCGGGAAACAATGAGCAGTTCTTC CASSPGLAGNNEQFF
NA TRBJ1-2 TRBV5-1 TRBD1 TGCGCCAGCAGCCAGGGGGCGAATGGCTACACCTTC CASSQGANGYTF
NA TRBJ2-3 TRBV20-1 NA TGCAGTGCTACTTCTCCAGATACGCAGTATTTT CSATSPDTQYF
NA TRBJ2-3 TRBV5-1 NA TGCGCCAGCAGCTTTTTTTCGGCAGGGGCTAGCACAGATACGCAGTATTTT CASSFFSAGASTDTQYF
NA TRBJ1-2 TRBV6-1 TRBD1 TGTGCCAGCAGTGAATCCGAGTCAGGGGGCCTATTATCTGGCTACACCTTC CASSESESGGLLSGYTF
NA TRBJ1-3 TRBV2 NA TGTGCCAGCAGTGGCCGGACTGCTTCTGGAAACACCATATATTTT CASSGRTASGNTIYF
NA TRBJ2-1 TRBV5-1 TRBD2 TGCGCCAGCAGCCGTACTACGAGCGGGGGGGGAAGAAATGAGCAGTTCTTC CASSRTTSGGGRNEQFF
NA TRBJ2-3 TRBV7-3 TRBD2 TGTGCCAGCAGCTTAGCGGGGGGCACAGATACGCAGTATTTT CASSLAGGTDTQYF
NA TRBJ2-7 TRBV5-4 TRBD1 TGTGCCAGCAGCTTGGCCGGGGGGACAGGGGTGTACGAGCAGTACTTC CASSLAGGTGVYEQYF
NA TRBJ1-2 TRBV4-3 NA TGCGCCAGCAGCCAAGAAACAACCCACCGAGGGAGTGGCTACACCTTC CASSQETTHRGSGYTF
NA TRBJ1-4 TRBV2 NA TGTGCCAGCAGCTGGACAGCAACTAATGAAAAACTGTTTTTT CASSWTATNEKLFF